Each of the 26 T cell receptor beta chains below was sequenced from the same sample in a study of shared clonotypes between healthy human individuals. Assay: immunoSEQ multiplex PCR; the TCRdb copy retains only in-frame clones and omits some. The sample carries approximately 2.5 million clones, roughly nine tenths recorded once. Sequences were obtained from naive CD4+ T cells sorted from blood. The subset denotes: CD45RA+ positively selected. Every receptor here comes from a man in his late teens or twenties in good health.

The gene calls are TRBV9 and TRBJ2-2; D remains ambiguous. The CDR3 covers 18 residues. Trimming pared 7 bases from V and 3 bases from J, leaving 25 bases between. The V gene's germline CDR1 is SGDLS and CDR2 YYNGEE. CDR3: CASAPFTLGGSHTGELFF. The CDR3 region has the DNA TGTGCCAGCGCCCCCTTCACTCTGGGCGGTTCTCACACCGGGGAGCTGTTTTTT.

This sequence joins TRBV4-1 and TRBJ2-5, with 8 bases matching TRBD1. The J call may be wrong; the DNA end is better matched by TRBJ2-7. This CDR3 region has 16 residues. CDR1 is MGHRA, CDR2 YSYEKL, per germline. For the CDR3, the DNA is TGCGCCAGCAGCCGCATCGCGGGGACAGGAATCTACGAGCAGTACTTC. Amino acid sequence: CASSRIAGTGIYEQYF.

J is TRBJ2-3 and V is TRBV7-2; D possibly uses TRBD1 or TRBD2 (6 bases each). Trimming left V 2 bases short and J 3 bases short, with 12 bases between. Germline V gene sequence: CDR1 SGHTA, CDR2 FQGNSA. The CDR3 is 15 amino acids. The CDR3, as DNA: TGTGCCAGCAGCTTACGGGGGCTCAAGACAGATACGCAGTATTTT. It translates to CASSLRGLKTDTQYF.

About this clone itself: Other DNA sequences within the sample encode an identical CDR3. The genes are TRBV19 and TRBJ2-3; TRBD2 might be the D (6 bases). CDR3 length: 15 residues. Germline loops: CDR1 LNHDA, CDR2 SQIVND (reference sequence). The V end was cut by 5 bases, the J end by 0 bases, with 12 bases between. The CDR3 here is CASSETGGSTDTQYF. CDR3 nucleotide sequence: TGTGCCAGTAGTGAAACCGGGGGAAGCACAGATACGCAGTATTTT.

J is TRBJ2-6 and V is TRBV6-5; D may be TRBD2 (5 bases). In germline, CDR1 is MNHEY, CDR2 SVGAGI. Trimming took 3 bases from V and 10 from J, leaving 13 bases between them. This CDR3 spans 14 amino acids. CDR3 bases: TGTGCCAGCAGTTATTTGGAACTAGGGAACGTCCTGACTTTC. Residues: CASSYLELGNVLTF.

The chain couples TRBV5-1 to TRBJ2-3; tentatively, D is TRBD1 (6 bases). This CDR3 contains 14 residues. Trimming stripped 5 bases from V and 2 bases from J, with 12 bases between. CDR1 and CDR2 from the germline V gene are SGHRS and YFSETQ. The CDR3 coding sequence is TGCGCCAGCAGTCACAGGGCGAACACAGATACGCAGTATTTT. This sequence encodes CASSHRANTDTQYF.

The chain carries TRBV30 and TRBJ1-1, with D perhaps matching TRBD1 (6 bases). The CDR3 runs to 14 residues. V was clipped by 4 bases and J by 4 bases, with 16 bases between them. Per germline, CDR1 GTSNPN and CDR2 SVGIG (reference sequence). The CDR3 nucleotides read TGTGCCTGGATTAGTAGGGGGGCGCCCACTGAAGCTTTCTTT. Translating gives CAWISRGAPTEAFF.

This clone was seen once. The chain is built from TRBV11-2 and TRBJ2-7; D is unresolved. V was clipped by 2 bases and J by 0 bases, with 8 bases between them. Germline V gene sequence: CDR1 SGHAT, CDR2 FQNNGV. CDR3 size: 14 residues. The CDR3, as DNA: TGTGCCAGCAGCTTAAACAGCCTCTCCTACGAGCAGTACTTC. This encodes CASSLNSLSYEQYF.

This rearrangement joins TRBV11-2 to TRBJ2-3; the match to TRBD2 covers 13 bases. CDR1 SGHAT and CDR2 FQNNGV come from the germline V gene. Losses at the gene ends were 1 base for V and 5 bases for J; bases not matched to a gene: 3. The CDR3 consists of 16 residues. As DNA, the CDR3 is TGTGCCAGCAGCTTAGGCGGACTAGCGGGAGTAGATACGCAGTATTTT. Protein: CASSLGGLAGVDTQYF.

The genes are TRBV11-3 and TRBJ2-1; possibly TRBD1 for D (6 bases). Germline values: CDR1 SGHNT, CDR2 YENEEA. V lost 5 bases to trimming and J lost 8 bases, with 10 bases between them. CDR3 length: 12 residues. The CDR3 nucleotides are TGTGCCAGCAGCCAGGGGTACGATGAGCAGTTCTTC. This codes for CASSQGYDEQFF.

The CDR3 spells CASLSSNQPQHF. CDR3 nucleotide sequence: TGTGCCAGCCTGAGTAGCAATCAGCCCCAGCATTTT. The gene calls are TRBV6-1 and TRBJ1-5; D gene unclear. The germline CDR1 and CDR2 sequences are MNHNS and SASEGT. V was trimmed by 8 bases and J by 0 bases, leaving 5 bases between them. This CDR3 is 12 amino acids long.

Worth noting for this clone: This sample also contains other DNA sequences that code for the same CDR3. The V and J genes are TRBV15 and TRBJ2-1, with unresolved D. Trimming removed 0 bases at V and 3 bases at J, with 3 bases between. There are 13 residues in the CDR3. The germline CDR1 and CDR2 sequences are LNHNV and YYDKDF (reference sequence). Here the CDR3 reads CATSRDRYNEQFF. The CDR3 DNA follows: TGTGCCACCAGCAGAGATCGCTACAATGAGCAGTTCTTC.

This chain connects TRBV19 to TRBJ1-4; tentative D call: TRBD1 (5 bases). There are 16 residues in the CDR3. Trimming shortened V by 6 bases and J by 5 bases, and 19 bases separated the two germline ends. Germline V lookup: CDR1 LNHDA, CDR2 SQIVND (reference sequence). The CDR3 sequence: CASSPQVGRENEKLFF. CDR3 nucleotide sequence: TGTGCCAGTAGCCCTCAAGTGGGCAGGGAAAATGAAAAACTGTTTTTT.

A word on this clone: Other DNA sequences of this sample code for an identical CDR3. V and J are TRBV19 and TRBJ1-5, with a tentative D call TRBD1 (6 bases). Trimming left V 5 bases short and J 2 bases short, with 10 bases between. The CDR3 runs to 14 residues. The germline V gene has CDR1 LNHDA and CDR2 SQIVND (reference sequence). CDR3 DNA: TGTGCCAGTAGTTACAGGGAGGGCAATCAGCCCCAGCATTTT. Translating it yields CASSYREGNQPQHF.

The chain combines TRBV19 with TRBJ2-7, with no clear D. Germline loops: CDR1 LNHDA, CDR2 SQIVND (reference sequence). V was trimmed by 11 bases and J by 7 bases, leaving 6 bases between them. The CDR3 is 8 amino acids. CDR3 sequence reads: CAREEQYF. The CDR3 coding sequence is TGTGCCCGAGAGGAGCAGTACTTC. Drawing the rest from reference TRBV19 and TRBJ2-7, the complete variable domain is DGGITQSPKYLFRKEGQNVTLSCEQNLNHDAMYWYRQDPGQGLRLIYYSQIVNDFQKGDIAEGYSVSREKKESFPLTVTSAQKNPTAFYLCAREEQYFGPGTRLTVT.

This clone has just a few counts. The chain joins TRBV30 to TRBJ1-2, with D unclear. The CDR3 contains 11 residues. V dropped 3 bases and J dropped 6 bases, with 8 bases sitting between them. Per germline, CDR1 GTSNPN and CDR2 SVGIG (reference sequence). CDR3 in amino acids: CAWRKGDGYTF. The CDR3 DNA sequence: TGTGCCTGGAGGAAGGGTGATGGCTACACCTTC.

This clone has only one observation. The V and J genes are TRBV5-6 and TRBJ2-1, with TRBD2 identical over 15 bases. The CDR3 extends over 15 amino acids. Germline CDR1 and CDR2: SGHDT and YYEEEE. The V and J ends lost 2 bases and 8 bases, in that order; junction bases with no gene match: 2. Written as DNA, the CDR3 is TGTGCCAGCAGCTTCGGGACTAGCGGGGGGCATGAGCAGTTCTTC. It translates to CASSFGTSGGHEQFF.

V gene TRBV5-1 combines with J gene TRBJ1-4; TRBD1 agrees at 7 bases. CDR1 and CDR2 from the germline V gene are SGHRS and YFSETQ. The J segment lost 8 bases and the V segment lost 4 bases, leaving 11 bases of the junction unmatched. The CDR3 extends over 15 amino acids. The CDR3 is CASSLQQGTVEKLFF. The CDR3 DNA reads as TGCGCCAGCAGCCTGCAACAGGGGACAGTAGAAAAACTGTTTTTT.

The rearrangement links TRBV30 to TRBJ1-6, with unresolved D. V lost 1 base to trimming and J lost 7 bases, with 14 bases between them. Germline V lookup: CDR1 GTSNPN, CDR2 SVGIG (reference sequence). The CDR3 spans 15 residues. The chain's CDR3 is CAWSGRRGTNSPLHF. The CDR3 DNA follows: TGTGCCTGGAGTGGAAGGCGGGGTACCAATTCACCCCTCCACTTT.

This clone came up once. V is TRBV27 and J is TRBJ2-7, with D unclear. Germline CDR1 MNHEY, CDR2 SMNVEV (reference sequence). Between the trimmed V and J ends, which lost 6 bases and 0 bases, there was a span of 9 bases. CDR3 size: 13 residues. CDR3 sequence: CASRPIRSYEQYF. CDR3 in DNA: TGTGCCAGCAGGCCCATTCGCTCCTACGAGCAGTACTTC.

CDR3 amino acids: CASSIDTTVTGYTDTQYF. DNA for the CDR3: TGTGCCAGTAGTATAGATACGACGGTAACAGGTTACACAGATACGCAGTATTTT. The rearrangement links TRBV19 to TRBJ2-3, with a weak D call TRBD1 (5 bases). The germline gives CDR1 LNHDA, CDR2 SQIVND (reference sequence). V dropped 0 bases and J dropped 2 bases, with 18 bases sitting between them. There are 18 residues in the CDR3. The whole variable domain, remainder taken from reference TRBV19 and TRBJ2-3, is DGGITQSPKYLFRKEGQNVTLSCEQNLNHDAMYWYRQDPGQGLRLIYYSQIVNDFQKGDIAEGYSVSREKKESFPLTVTSAQKNPTAFYLCASSIDTTVTGYTDTQYFGPGTRLTVL.

V and J are TRBV7-9 and TRBJ2-5, with TRBD2 matching over 10 bases. Looked up from germline, CDR1 is SEHNR and CDR2 is FQNEAQ (reference sequence). The CDR3 sequence is 13 residues long. Germline trimming cut 6 bases from V and 5 bases from J; bases unmatched to any gene: 3. CDR3 residues: CASSPSGSETQYF. The CDR3 DNA reads TGTGCCAGCAGTCCTAGCGGGAGTGAGACCCAGTACTTC. Complete variable domain (other parts from reference TRBV7-9 and TRBJ2-5): DTGVSQNPRHKITKRGQNVTFRCDPISEHNRLYWYRQTLGQGPEFLTYFQNEAQLEKSRLLSDRFSAERPKGSFSTLEIQRTEQGDSAMYLCASSPSGSETQYFGPGTRLLVL.

This clone was counted once. CDR3 loop: CASKGGAHTGELFF. The CDR3 DNA is TGTGCCAGCAAGGGGGGGGCCCACACCGGGGAGCTGTTTTTT. This sequence joins TRBV2 and TRBJ2-2; the D gene is possibly TRBD2 (7 bases). The CDR3 has 14 amino acids. CDR1 is SNHLY and CDR2 is FYNNEI in the germline V gene. Trimming removed 7 bases at V and 3 bases at J, with 12 bases between.

The V and J genes are TRBV10-3 and TRBJ2-1; 12 nucleotides match TRBD2. V dropped 6 bases and J dropped 7; count of bases not matched to a gene: 4. CDR1 and CDR2 (germline): ENHRY, SYGVKD. This CDR3 has 14 amino acids. This CDR3 reads CAIRGGLAGNEQFF. The CDR3, as DNA: TGTGCCATCAGAGGAGGACTAGCGGGGAATGAGCAGTTCTTC.

This clone was observed a few times. The rearrangement joins TRBV7-9 to TRBJ1-6; tentative D call: TRBD1 (6 bases). The V end was cut by 0 bases, the J end by 7 bases, with 13 bases between. The CDR3 runs 16 residues. CDR1 SEHNR and CDR2 FQNEAQ come from the germline V gene (reference sequence). The CDR3 bases are TGTGCCAGCAGCTTAGCGCCGGGACAATCCAATTCACCCCTCCACTTT. Its translation: CASSLAPGQSNSPLHF.

Worth noting for this clone: The sample holds other DNA sequences that translate to the same CDR3. The genes are TRBV7-2 and TRBJ2-5; no clear D. Deletions cut 1 base from V and 5 bases from J, with 5 bases between. Germline lookup yields CDR1 SGHTA and CDR2 FQGNSA. The CDR3 totals 12 residues. CDR3 sequence (DNA): TGTGCCAGCAGCTTAGGTCGGGAGACCCAGTACTTC. Residues: CASSLGRETQYF.